Listed below are T cell receptor beta chains from one sample, sequenced in a study of blood T cells in healthy people across ages. TCRdb independently ran MiXCR on the 5' RACE reads; one entry per CDR3 protein. The table has roughly 1,500,000 distinct CDR3 sequences, approximately 32% seen once. The material sequenced was blood. The receptor set was obtained from a woman aged 25 to 45 in good health. Each CDR3 is given with its conserved first and last residue. A D gene is named only where the DNA matches it firmly. Only some rows state a clone size, as once, few, many or a class for expanded clones.

D gene	CDR3 length	V gene	clone size	J gene	CDR3 protein	CDR3 DNA
NA	18	TRBV6-5	few	TRBJ2-1	CASSFGVSWDNSYNEQFF	TGTGCCAGCAGTTTCGGAGTGAGTTGGGACAACTCCTACAATGAGCAGTTCTTC
TRBD2	15	TRBV15	NA	TRBJ2-3	CATSMKLAGGDTQYF	TGTGCCACCAGCATGAAGCTAGCGGGAGGGGATACGCAGTATTTT
TRBD2	14	TRBV6-1	NA	TRBJ2-7	CASSEVTAGYEQYF	TGTGCCAGCAGTGAAGTCACAGCGGGGTACGAGCAGTACTTC
TRBD2	12	TRBV20-1	few	TRBJ2-5	CSGGTSEETQYF	TGCAGTGGGGGGACTAGCGAGGAGACCCAGTACTTC
NA	14	TRBV30	NA	TRBJ1-5	CAWSAGTVNQPQHF	TGTGCCTGGAGTGCCGGGACCGTAAATCAGCCCCAGCATTTT
NA	17	TRBV7-8	NA	TRBJ2-2	CASSAQRQRANTGELFF	TGTGCCAGCAGCGCACAGAGACAGCGCGCGAACACCGGGGAGCTGTTTTTT
NA	14	TRBV7-9	many	TRBJ1-6	CASSLTSNNSPLHF	TGTGCCAGCAGCCTAACAAGTAATAATTCACCCCTCCACTTT
TRBD2	15	TRBV20-1	few	TRBJ2-7	CSARDSTSGRYEQYF	TGCAGTGCTAGAGATTCGACTAGCGGTCGCTACGAGCAGTACTTC
TRBD1	16	TRBV7-8	NA	TRBJ1-2	CASSLARGTGNQGYTF	TGTGCCAGCAGCTTAGCGAGGGGGACAGGGAATCAAGGCTACACCTTC
NA	18	TRBV10-3	NA	TRBJ2-4	CAISESIQAEIAKNIQYF	TGTGCCATCAGTGAGTCGATACAAGCGGAAATAGCCAAAAACATTCAGTACTTC
NA	14	TRBV29-1	many	TRBJ2-1	CSVEERISYNEQFF	TGCAGCGTTGAGGAGCGGATCTCCTACAATGAGCAGTTCTTC
NA	15	TRBV14	once	TRBJ2-7	CASSQEPVIPYEQYF	TGTGCCAGCAGCCAAGAACCCGTAATCCCCTACGAGCAGTACTTC
NA	15	TRBV29-1	many	TRBJ2-5	CSVEDLPSDQETQYF	TGCAGCGTTGAAGATCTTCCTAGCGATCAAGAGACCCAGTACTTC
TRBD1	16	TRBV5-6	once	TRBJ1-1	CASSLVGQGMYTEAFF	TGTGCCAGCAGCTTGGTAGGACAGGGGATGTACACTGAAGCTTTCTTT
TRBD1	15	TRBV9	NA	TRBJ1-3	CASSVDRVFGNTIYF	TGTGCCAGCAGCGTCGACAGGGTTTTTGGAAACACCATATATTTT
NA	16	TRBV28	NA	TRBJ2-2	CASSPPGLSNTGELFF	TGTGCCAGCAGCCCTCCGGGACTCTCGAACACCGGGGAGCTGTTTTTT
NA	15	TRBV20-1	few	TRBJ2-5	CSARDRSGERGTQYF	TGCAGTGCTAGAGATCGGTCGGGGGAAAGGGGGACCCAGTACTTC
NA	14	TRBV11-2	few	TRBJ1-4	CASSFGAKNEKLFF	TGTGCCAGCAGCTTTGGGGCCAAAAATGAAAAACTGTTTTTT
NA	14	TRBV7-9	NA	TRBJ1-6	CASSSDRRNSPLHF	TGTGCCAGCAGCTCTGACAGGAGGAATTCACCCCTCCACTTT
NA	13	TRBV7-9	NA	TRBJ1-2	CASSPGGGHGYTF	TGTGCCAGCAGCCCGGGGGGGGGCCATGGCTACACCTTC
NA	14	TRBV7-2	many	TRBJ2-1	CASSFRRGDNEQFF	TGTGCCAGCAGCTTTAGGCGGGGTGACAATGAGCAGTTCTTC
NA	15	TRBV5-4	few	TRBJ1-2	CASSLDGRAGYGYTF	TGTGCCAGCAGCTTGGATGGCAGGGCAGGGTATGGCTACACCTTC
NA	11	TRBV20-1	few	TRBJ1-1	CNSLGGTEAFF	TGCAATTCCCTCGGGGGAACTGAAGCTTTCTTT
NA	14	TRBV3-1	NA	TRBJ1-2	CASSQTDSGYGYTF	TGTGCCAGCAGCCAAACGGACAGCGGTTATGGCTACACCTTC
TRBD2	15	TRBV20-1	many	TRBJ2-5	CSAGTSGRAIETQYF	TGCAGTGCTGGGACTAGCGGGAGGGCCATAGAGACCCAGTACTTC
TRBD2	17	TRBV3-1	once	TRBJ2-7	CASSPRLGLAGSYEQYF	TGTGCCAGCAGCCCCAGACTTGGACTAGCGGGGTCCTACGAGCAGTACTTC
NA	13	TRBV12-3/TRBV12-4	NA	TRBJ2-3	CASSLLVGDTQYF	TGTGCCAGCAGTTTATTGGTGGGAGATACGCAGTATTTT